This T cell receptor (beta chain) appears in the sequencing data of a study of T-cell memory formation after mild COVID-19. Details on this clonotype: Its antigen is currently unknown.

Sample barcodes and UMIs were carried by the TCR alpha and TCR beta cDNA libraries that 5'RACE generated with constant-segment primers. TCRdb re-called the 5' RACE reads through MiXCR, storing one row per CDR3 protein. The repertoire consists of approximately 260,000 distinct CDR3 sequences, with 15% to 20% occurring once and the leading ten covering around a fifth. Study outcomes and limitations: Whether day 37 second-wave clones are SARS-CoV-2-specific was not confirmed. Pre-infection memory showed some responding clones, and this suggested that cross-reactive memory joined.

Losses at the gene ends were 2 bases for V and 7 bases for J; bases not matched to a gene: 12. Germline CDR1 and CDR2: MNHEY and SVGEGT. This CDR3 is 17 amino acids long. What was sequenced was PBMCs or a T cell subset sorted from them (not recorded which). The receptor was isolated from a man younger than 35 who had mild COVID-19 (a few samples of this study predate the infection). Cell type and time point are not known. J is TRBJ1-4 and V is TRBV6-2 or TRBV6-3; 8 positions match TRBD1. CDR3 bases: TGTGCCAGCAGTTACCGCCTTTCCGGGACAGGTGGTGAAAAACTGTTTTTT. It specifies CASSYRLSGTGGEKLFF.